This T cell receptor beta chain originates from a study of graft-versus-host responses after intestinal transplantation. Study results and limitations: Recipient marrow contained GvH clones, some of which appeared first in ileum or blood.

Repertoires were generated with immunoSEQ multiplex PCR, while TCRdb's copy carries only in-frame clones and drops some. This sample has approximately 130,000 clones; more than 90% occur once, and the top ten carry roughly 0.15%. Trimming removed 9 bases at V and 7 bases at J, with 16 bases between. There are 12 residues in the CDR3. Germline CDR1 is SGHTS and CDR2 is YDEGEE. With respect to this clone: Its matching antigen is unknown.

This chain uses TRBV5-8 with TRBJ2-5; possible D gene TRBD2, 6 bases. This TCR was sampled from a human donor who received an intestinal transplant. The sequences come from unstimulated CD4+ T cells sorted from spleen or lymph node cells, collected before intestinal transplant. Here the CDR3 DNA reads TGTGCCACCGCTCAGCCCGGGGGGACCCAGTACTTC. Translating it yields CATAQPGGTQYF.